Presented here are 17 T cell receptor beta chains from one specimen sequenced in a study of T cell changes during pregnancy in multiple sclerosis. The data were produced by immunoSEQ multiplex PCR, yet TCRdb's version contains in-frame clones alone and is incomplete. The sample records fewer than 65,000 clones, roughly 94% being singletons. The material sequenced was CD4+ T cells from peripheral blood mononuclear cells, taken in the third trimester of pregnancy. The receptors were gathered from a female donor with multiple sclerosis, enrolled in a pregnancy study.

The chain links TRBV7-2 to TRBJ2-3; no clear D. The CDR3 runs to 13 residues. Trimming took off 4 bases at V and 6 bases at J, with 11 bases between the two ends. Germline CDR1 and CDR2: SGHTA and FQGNSA. As DNA, the CDR3 is TGTGCCAGCAGCTACCAACCACGGGATACGCAGTATTTT. Amino acids: CASSYQPRDTQYF.

The chain recombines TRBV5-1 with TRBJ1-4; no reliable D call. The CDR3 sequence is 15 residues long. Trimming removed 4 bases at V and 7 bases at J, with 17 bases between. Germline V gene lookup returns CDR1 SGHRS and CDR2 YFSETQ. The DNA for the CDR3 is TGCGCCAGCAGCCTACGGGAGTTTCACAGTGAAAAACTGTTTTTT. Its protein product is CASSLREFHSEKLFF.

The rearrangement joins TRBV6-1 to TRBJ1-5, with TRBD1 as a possible D gene (6 bases). Trimming removed 2 bases at V and 7 bases at J, with 12 bases between. The CDR3 is 14 residues long. Germline CDR1 and CDR2: MNHNS and SASEGT. CDR3 bases: TGTGCCAGCAGTGAAACAGGGCCCTGGCAGCCCCAGCATTTT. It translates to CASSETGPWQPQHF.

The J gene is TRBJ2-3, the V gene TRBV5-4; 10 bases match TRBD2. V lost 0 bases, J lost 4 bases, and 8 bases stayed unmatched. Germline V lookup: CDR1 SGHNT, CDR2 YYREEE (reference sequence). The CDR3 is 17 residues long. CDR3: CASSLGLAGVLADTQYF. CDR3 in DNA: TGTGCCAGCAGCTTGGGGCTAGCGGGGGTCCTAGCAGATACGCAGTATTTT.

V gene TRBV9 combines with J gene TRBJ2-2; 7 bases match TRBD2. Germline CDR1 is SGDLS and CDR2 is YYNGEE. V trimming: 2 bases; J trimming: 5 bases; junction bases outside the gene matches: 6. This CDR3 is built from 15 residues. In nucleotides, the CDR3 is TGTGCCAGCAGCGTGTTGGCGGGAGAGACCGGGGAGCTGTTTTTT. Encoded protein: CASSVLAGETGELFF.

The chain is built from TRBV7-9 and TRBJ2-1, with 9 bases identical to TRBD2. With 5 bases clipped from V and 8 bases from J, the junction kept 19 bases outside the gene matches. The CDR3 length is 18 residues. Germline V gene data show CDR1 as SEHNR and CDR2 as FQNEAQ (reference sequence). Here the CDR3 reads CASSEKFLLAGPPHEQFF. In nucleotides, the CDR3 is TGTGCCAGCAGCGAAAAATTCCTGCTAGCGGGGCCACCCCATGAGCAGTTCTTC.

The chain joins TRBV11-1 to TRBJ2-4; no reliable D call. The ends were cut back, 5 bases at V and 1 base at J, with 18 bases in the middle. Per germline, CDR1 SGHAT and CDR2 FQDESV (reference sequence). The CDR3 is 17 amino acids. The CDR3 sequence is CASSLPGPWSAKNIQYF. CDR3 DNA sequence: TGTGCCAGCAGCCTTCCTGGCCCCTGGTCGGCCAAAAACATTCAGTACTTC.

This rearrangement joins TRBV7-2 to TRBJ1-2; 8 bases fit TRBD1. The CDR3 extends over 14 amino acids. The V gene's germline CDR1 is SGHTA and CDR2 FQGNSA. Trimming removed 6 bases from V and 2 bases from J; junction bases left unmatched: 5. The CDR3 is CASSNRGGNYGYTF. The CDR3 DNA reads TGTGCCAGCAGTAACAGGGGGGGAAACTATGGCTACACCTTC.

V usage is TRBV2 and J usage is TRBJ1-4; D perhaps matches TRBD1 (5 bases). The ends were cut back, 3 bases at V and 7 bases at J, with 12 bases in the middle. The CDR3 is 14 amino acids. From germline, CDR1 is SNHLY and CDR2 FYNNEI. CDR3 sequence: CASSDLGGGEKLFF. The CDR3 DNA follows: TGTGCCAGCAGTGATTTGGGGGGGGGTGAAAAACTGTTTTTT.

The gene calls are TRBV11-2 and TRBJ1-5; no clear D. The germline V and J ends were trimmed by 0 bases and 6 bases, with 12 bases remaining between them. The V gene's germline CDR1 is SGHAT and CDR2 FQNNGV. This CDR3 spans 15 amino acids. Here the CDR3 DNA reads TGTGCCAGCAGCTTAGACGCCGGGGAAGGTCAGCCCCAGCATTTT. It translates to CASSLDAGEGQPQHF.

The CDR3, as DNA: TGTGCCAGCAGCTCTACTAGCGACAGGCCATATGGCTACACCTTC. Translation: CASSSTSDRPYGYTF. The V call is TRBV7-8, the J call TRBJ1-2, with D tentatively TRBD1 (6 bases). Deletions cut 4 bases from V and 5 bases from J, with 17 bases between. Germline CDR1 is SGHVS and CDR2 is FQNEAQ. This CDR3 is built from 15 residues.

This clone was recorded once. The chain has TRBV30 and TRBJ2-3; 12 bases fit TRBD2. The CDR3 has 16 residues. Trimming took 1 base from V and 1 from J; bases not matched to a gene: 3. Germline V lookup: CDR1 GTSNPN, CDR2 SVGIG (reference sequence). CDR3 residues: CAWSGGLAGRTDTQYF. DNA of the CDR3: TGTGCCTGGAGTGGCGGACTAGCGGGACGCACAGATACGCAGTATTTT.

The chain links TRBV30 to TRBJ1-1; D ambiguous. Trimming removed 4 bases at V and 3 bases at J, with 9 bases between. The CDR3 is 12 residues long. Germline loops: CDR1 GTSNPN, CDR2 SVGIG (reference sequence). This chain's CDR3 is CAWKASYTEAFF. The CDR3 bases are TGTGCCTGGAAAGCGTCTTACACTGAAGCTTTCTTT. Combining the CDR3 with reference TRBV30 and TRBJ1-1 gives the whole variable domain SQTIHQWPATLVQPVGSPLSLECTVEGTSNPNLYWYRQAAGRGLQLLFYSVGIGQISSEVPQNLSASRPQDRQFILSSKKLLLSDSGFYLCAWKASYTEAFFGQGTRLTVV.

The chain couples TRBV5-5 to TRBJ1-6, with TRBD1 matching 9 bases. With V trimmed by 3 bases and J by 6 bases, 7 bases remained unmatched. CDR3 size: 16 residues. CDR1 is SGHKS and CDR2 is YYEKEE in the germline V gene (reference sequence). CDR3: CASSSNWGQGNSPLHF. The CDR3 coding sequence is TGTGCCAGCAGCTCTAACTGGGGACAGGGTAATTCACCCCTCCACTTT. The full variable domain, with the rest looked up from reference TRBV5-5 and TRBJ1-6, is DAGVTQSPTHLIKTRGQQVTLRCSPISGHKSVSWYQQVLGQGPQFIFQYYEKEERGRGNFPDRFSARQFPNYSSELNVNALLLGDSALYLCASSSNWGQGNSPLHFGNGTRLTVT.

The V and J genes are TRBV7-2 and TRBJ2-1; maybe TRBD1 (6 bases). The CDR3 has 12 amino acids. V dropped 6 bases and J dropped 8 bases, with 11 bases sitting between them. The germline V gene encodes CDR1 SGHTA and CDR2 FQGNSA. As DNA, the CDR3 is TGTGCCAGCAGTCCAACAGGGTATGAGCAGTTCTTC. This encodes CASSPTGYEQFF. Filled out from reference TRBV7-2 and TRBJ2-1, the complete variable domain reads GAGVSQSPSNKVTEKGKDVELRCDPISGHTALYWYRQSLGQGLEFLIYFQGNSAPDKSGLPSDRFSAERTGGSVSTLTIQRTQQEDSAVYLCASSPTGYEQFFGPGTRLTVL.

V gene TRBV21-1 combines with J gene TRBJ1-4; TRBD1 was called by the table and not checked on the DNA. TRBV21-1 is labeled a pseudogene. The CDR3 contains 17 residues. The DNA of the CDR3 is TGTGCCAGCAGCAGAGCCCTGGACAGGGGGGATAATGAAAAACTGTTTTTT. Protein sequence: CASSRALDRGDNEKLFF.

This chain joins TRBV6-1 and TRBJ1-5; the D is unclear. CDR1 and CDR2 from the germline V gene are MNHNS and SASEGT. The V and J ends lost 0 bases and 4 bases respectively, with 7 bases between them. The CDR3 has 14 amino acids. In DNA, the CDR3 is TGTGCCAGCAGTGAAGCGCACGGGAATCAGCCCCAGCATTTT. Amino acids: CASSEAHGNQPQHF.